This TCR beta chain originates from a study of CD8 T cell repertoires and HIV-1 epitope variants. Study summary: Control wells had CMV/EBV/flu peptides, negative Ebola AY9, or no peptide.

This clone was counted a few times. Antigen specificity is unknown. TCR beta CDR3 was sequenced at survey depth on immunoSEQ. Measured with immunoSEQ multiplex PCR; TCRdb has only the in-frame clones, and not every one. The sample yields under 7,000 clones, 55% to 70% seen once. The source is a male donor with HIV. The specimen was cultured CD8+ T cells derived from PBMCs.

This chain's CDR3 is CASSFEGGLYNEQFF. The CDR3 DNA reads as TGTGCCAGCAGTTTCGAGGGGGGGCTTTACAATGAGCAGTTCTTC. The J gene is TRBJ2-1, the V gene TRBV28; D is possibly TRBD2 (7 bases). The germline gives CDR1 MDHEN, CDR2 SYDVKM. Deletions cut 3 bases from V and 4 bases from J, with 13 bases between. The CDR3 has 15 residues.